The 16 T cell receptor beta chains below all came from one sample that was sequenced in a study of T cells in Graves' hyperthyroidism and ophthalmopathy. Template material for amplifying TCR beta CDR3 regions consisted of RNA transcripts. Initially, a first-round RT-PCR of the TCR CDR3 employed the HTBI primer set. TCRdb used MiXCR to reprocess the multiplex PCR reads, holding one entry per CDR3 protein. The table lists roughly 580,000 distinct CDR3 sequences, around 42% of them singletons. The sequenced sample was peripheral blood or thyroid tissue (not recorded which). The receptor source for this set is a woman between 18 and 30 years old with Graves' hyperthyroidism.

This clonotype showed up just once. J is TRBJ2-5 and V is TRBV6-1; the D gene could be TRBD1 or TRBD2 (7 bases each). V was pared by 8 bases and J by 2 bases, with 18 bases between. The V gene's germline CDR1 is MNHNS and CDR2 SASEGT. The CDR3 spans 15 residues. In nucleotides, the CDR3 is TGTGCCAGCGGGCTAGACAGGGAGGGACAAGAGACCCAGTACTTC. As protein: CASGLDREGQETQYF.

This clonotype was counted a few times. The rearrangement links TRBV29-1 to TRBJ2-2, with TRBD1 identical over 8 bases. Germline CDR1 SQVTM, CDR2 ANQGSEA. The trim removed 6 bases at V and 4 bases at J, leaving 7 bases unmatched. This CDR3 is built from 14 residues. Here the CDR3 DNA reads TGCAGCGTGAACAGACAGGGGACCACCGGGGAGCTGTTTTTT. It encodes CSVNRQGTTGELFF.

The chain has TRBV24-1 and TRBJ2-3, with a weak D call TRBD2 (6 bases). With 4 bases removed from V and 3 bases from J, the gap between germline ends came to 10 bases. Germline CDR1 reads KGHDR; CDR2 reads SFDVKD. This CDR3 spans 14 amino acids. The CDR3 DNA reads as TGTGCCACCAGTGAAGGAGGGATGACAGATACGCAGTATTTT. It translates to CATSEGGMTDTQYF.

This clonotype was picked up many times. This chain links TRBV7-9 with TRBJ1-2; D ambiguous. The CDR3 loop spans 14 amino acids. Germline V lookup: CDR1 SEHNR, CDR2 FQNEAQ (reference sequence). V shed 0 bases and J shed 0 bases, with 5 bases lying between them. CDR3 residues: CASSLASSNYGYTF. Here the CDR3 DNA reads TGTGCCAGCAGCTTAGCGTCCTCTAACTATGGCTACACCTTC.

The J gene is TRBJ1-4, the V gene TRBV7-6; D gene uncertain. Deletions cut 5 bases from V and 8 bases from J, with 15 bases between. Germline CDR1 is SGHVS and CDR2 is FNYEAQ. The CDR3 runs 14 residues. CDR3 loop: CASSPRLRGEKLFF. The CDR3 coding sequence is TGTGCCAGCAGCCCACGCTTGCGTGGCGAAAAACTGTTTTTT.

This clonotype was detected a few times. This rearrangement joins TRBV6-5 to TRBJ2-7; no reliable D call. Germline CDR1 and CDR2: MNHEY and SVGAGI. The CDR3 sequence is 15 residues long. V lost 0 bases, J lost 2 bases, and 11 bases lay in between. The CDR3 spells CASSYSSEPTYEQYF. CDR3 in DNA: TGTGCCAGCAGTTACTCGTCCGAGCCAACCTACGAGCAGTACTTC.

The rearrangement joins TRBV6-1 to TRBJ1-1, with D maybe TRBD1 (6 bases). This CDR3 contains 15 residues. CDR1 and CDR2 (germline): MNHNS, SASEGT. V lost 0 bases and J lost 1, with 9 bases in between. The CDR3 reads CASSEAAGANTEAFF. The CDR3 coding sequence is TGTGCCAGCAGTGAAGCGGCGGGGGCGAACACTGAAGCTTTCTTT.

This clonotype was found many times. V is TRBV12-3 or TRBV12-4 and J is TRBJ1-5; D is uncertain. Trimming cost V 2 bases and J 4 bases, with 9 bases left between them. The CDR3 runs to 14 residues. As DNA, the CDR3 is TGTGCCAGCAGTTTATTAGTGGGAAATCAGCCCCAGCATTTT. Amino acids: CASSLLVGNQPQHF.

This clonotype was seen repeatedly, ten times or more. This chain uses TRBV10-3 with TRBJ1-2, with a possible D match to TRBD1 (6 bases). V was pared by 5 bases and J by 0 bases, with 19 bases between. The CDR3 length is 17 residues. Germline lookup yields CDR1 ENHRY and CDR2 SYGVKD. CDR3: CAISSADTGTPNYGYTF. CDR3 in DNA: TGTGCCATCAGTTCCGCTGACACAGGGACACCTAACTATGGCTACACCTTC.

This clonotype has just a few counts. The chain joins TRBV7-9 to TRBJ1-6; D unclear. V was clipped by 4 bases and J by 2 bases, with 9 bases between them. Germline CDR1 SEHNR, CDR2 FQNEAQ (reference sequence). This CDR3 comprises 15 residues. The CDR3 loop reads CASSSREAYNSPLHF. In DNA, the CDR3 is TGTGCCAGCAGCTCCCGTGAAGCCTATAATTCACCCCTCCACTTT.

In its sample, this clonotype was seen many times. The rearrangement uses TRBV12-3 or TRBV12-4 and TRBJ1-2; 8 bases are a match to TRBD1. The length of the CDR3 is 13 residues. The J segment lost 4 bases and the V segment lost 6 bases, leaving 4 bases of the junction unmatched. This chain's CDR3 is CASRTTGGYGYTF. The CDR3 DNA reads as TGTGCCAGCAGAACCACAGGGGGCTATGGCTACACCTTC.

The CDR3 DNA reads TGTGCCAGCAGCTTCACTAGCGGGGGCGAGCAGTACTTC. As protein: CASSFTSGGEQYF. V usage is TRBV7-8 and J usage is TRBJ2-7, with 11 bases that match TRBD2. Trimming at V came to 3 bases and at J to 6 bases, leaving 1 base not matched to a gene. Germline V gene lookup returns CDR1 SGHVS and CDR2 FQNEAQ. This CDR3 has 13 amino acids. Using reference TRBV7-8 and TRBJ2-7 for the parts outside the CDR3, the full variable domain is GAGVSQSPRYKVAKRGQDVALRCDPISGHVSLFWYQQALGQGPEFLTYFQNEAQLDKSGLPSDRFFAERPEGSVSTLKIQRTQQEDSAVYLCASSFTSGGEQYFGPGTRLTVT.

In this sample, this clonotype turned up a few times. Sequence at one end of the junction differs from germline and may be a read error. This sequence joins TRBV10-3 and TRBJ2-5, with a weak D call TRBD2 (6 bases). This CDR3 contains 15 residues. Germline V CDR1 and CDR2: ENHRY, SYGVKD. The CDR3 DNA sequence: TGTGCCAGCAGTTACTTTACGGGACTGGGGGAGACCCAGTACTTC. Protein sequence: CASSYFTGLGETQYF.

This clonotype was recorded a few times. The gene calls are TRBV9 and TRBJ2-5, with TRBD2 identical over 10 bases. CDR3 size: 14 residues. After removal of 0 bases from V and 7 bases from J, the junction contained 3 bases not matched to a gene. The germline V gene encodes CDR1 SGDLS and CDR2 YYNGEE. The CDR3 sequence is CASSVELAGRTQYF. The CDR3 DNA reads as TGTGCCAGCAGCGTAGAACTAGCGGGAAGGACCCAGTACTTC. Complete variable domain (other parts from reference TRBV9 and TRBJ2-5): DSGVTQTPKHLITATGQRVTLRCSPRSGDLSVYWYQQSLDQGLQFLIQYYNGEERAKGNILERFSAQQFPDLHSELNLSSLELGDSALYFCASSVELAGRTQYFGPGTRLLVL.

This clonotype was counted at least ten times. The genes are TRBV7-2 and TRBJ1-2; D is possibly TRBD1 (6 bases). The CDR3 extends over 12 amino acids. V dropped 3 bases and J dropped 7 bases, with 9 bases sitting between them. In germline, CDR1 is SGHTA, CDR2 FQGNSA. CDR3 sequence (DNA): TGTGCCAGCAGCTTGGGGACATCTGGCTACACCTTC. Amino acids: CASSLGTSGYTF.

As for this clonotype: One junction end does not reproduce the germline sequence, and a read error may be involved. The rearrangement joins TRBV7-9 to TRBJ2-6; weak D call: TRBD2 (6 bases). This CDR3 contains 16 residues. Germline lookup yields CDR1 SEHNR and CDR2 FQNEAQ (reference sequence). CDR3 sequence reads: CATRRETSSGANVLTF. Written as DNA, the CDR3 is TGCGCCACCCGCCGCGAGACTAGCTCTGGGGCCAACGTCCTGACTTTC.